This T cell receptor beta chain comes out of a study of blood T cell repertoires in COVID-19. About the research overall: COVID-19 samples from acute and convalescent phases originated in the United States, Italy and Spain.

Using immunoSEQ multiplex PCR, the repertoire was profiled, and TCRdb retains in-frame clones only, with some absent. The sample lists around 150,000 clones, roughly four fifths occurring once. V was clipped by 0 bases and J by 3 bases, with 16 bases between them. Germline assignment: CDR1 SEHNR and CDR2 FQNEAQ (reference sequence). The CDR3 length is 17 residues. The origin of this receptor is a woman aged 50 to 60 with acute COVID-19. The material sequenced was PBMCs or T cells enriched from blood (not recorded which). V and J are TRBV7-9 and TRBJ2-3; a weak D match, TRBD2 (5 bases). CDR3 sequence: CASSLAGPGSRTDTQYF. The CDR3 DNA follows: TGTGCCAGCAGCTTAGCAGGGCCGGGGTCGAGGACAGATACGCAGTATTTT.